The rows below give T cell receptor beta chains drawn from one sample of a study of response to subunit inactivated influenza vaccine. A single record per CDR3 protein comes from TCRdb applying MiXCR to the RT-PCR reads. This table has around 710,000 distinct CDR3 sequences, about 15% appearing once. The specimen comprised PBMCs from blood, sampled roughly 2 weeks before vaccination. These receptors were obtained from a man between 50 and 59 years old who received an inactivated influenza vaccine. CDR3s include the opening cysteine and the closing phenylalanine or tryptophan. D genes are given only for firm matches. Size tells how often a clone was seen (once, few, many) or the class of an expanded clone, and some rows leave it out.

DNA: TGTGCCAGCAGCCACGGGACGGTGAACAATGAGCAGTTCTTC; CDR3: CASSHGTVNNEQFF; V: TRBV6-1; D: NA; length: 14; J: TRBJ2-1; size: NA
DNA: TGTGCCAGCAGCTTAGGCTCGTCGGGAGCCTACAATGAGCAGTTCTTC; CDR3: CASSLGSSGAYNEQFF; V: TRBV7-6; D: NA; length: 16; J: TRBJ2-1; size: few
DNA: TGCGGTGCCCTCCAGGTAGGGGCAGATACGCAGTATTTT; CDR3: CGALQVGADTQYF; V: TRBV20-1; D: NA; length: 13; J: TRBJ2-3; size: NA
DNA: TGCAGTGCCTCCCCGCCGACAGGAGGGTATGAAAAACTGTTTTTT; CDR3: CSASPPTGGYEKLFF; V: TRBV20-1; D: NA; length: 15; J: TRBJ1-4; size: NA
DNA: TGTGCCAGCTCGCCCGACCGGGACAGGGGGCAAGGAGATACGCAGTATTTT; CDR3: CASSPDRDRGQGDTQYF; V: TRBV18; D: TRBD1; length: 17; J: TRBJ2-3; size: few
DNA: TGCGCCAGCAGCTTAGCCTTGGTCGGCCCTAGCAATGAGCAGTTCTTC; CDR3: CASSLALVGPSNEQFF; V: TRBV5-1; D: NA; length: 16; J: TRBJ2-1; size: many
DNA: TGTGCCAGCCGCGGCAGGGGATCGGGGAATGAGCAGTTCTTC; CDR3: CASRGRGSGNEQFF; V: TRBV28; D: NA; length: 14; J: TRBJ2-1; size: NA
DNA: TGTGGCAGCAGTTTTCTCAATCAGCCCCAGCATTTT; CDR3: CGSSFLNQPQHF; V: TRBV12-3/TRBV12-4; D: NA; length: 12; J: TRBJ1-5; size: NA
DNA: TGTGCCAGCAGAACCGACAGGGGATCCTACAATGAGCAGTTCTTC; CDR3: CASRTDRGSYNEQFF; V: TRBV2; D: TRBD1; length: 15; J: TRBJ2-1; size: few
DNA: TGCGCCAGCAGCCAAGTGGGCCAGGGGGAATACGAGCAGTACTTC; CDR3: CASSQVGQGEYEQYF; V: TRBV4-1; D: TRBD1; length: 15; J: TRBJ2-7; size: few
DNA: TGCGCCAGCAGCCGATCGGACAACTACGAGCAGTACTTC; CDR3: CASSRSDNYEQYF; V: TRBV5-1; D: NA; length: 13; J: TRBJ2-7; size: many
DNA: TGTGCCAGCAGTCTCGAAGCGAGAGAGCAGTTCTTC; CDR3: CASSLEAREQFF; V: TRBV2; D: NA; length: 12; J: TRBJ2-1; size: many
DNA: TGTGCCAGCAGAACTGACAGGAACACTGAAGCTTTCTTT; CDR3: CASRTDRNTEAFF; V: TRBV6-1; D: NA; length: 13; J: TRBJ1-1; size: few
DNA: TGTGCCAGCGGCACAGGGGCGGGGGAGACCCAGTACTTC; CDR3: CASGTGAGETQYF; V: TRBV11-2; D: NA; length: 13; J: TRBJ2-5; size: few
DNA: TGTGCCAGCTCACCACGGCAGAACGAGCAGTACTTC; CDR3: CASSPRQNEQYF; V: TRBV18; D: NA; length: 12; J: TRBJ2-7; size: NA
DNA: TGCAGTGCTAGAAATGTTAGGGGTACGGATGGCTACACCTTC; CDR3: CSARNVRGTDGYTF; V: TRBV20-1; D: NA; length: 14; J: TRBJ1-2; size: few
DNA: TGTTCTCCCGGACTAGCGGAAAAATCCACAGATACGCAGTATTTT; CDR3: CSPGLAEKSTDTQYF; V: TRBV27; D: TRBD2; length: 15; J: TRBJ2-3; size: NA
DNA: TGCAGTGCTAGGGCTAGCGGGGGGCGGGGAGAGACCCAGTACTTC; CDR3: CSARASGGRGETQYF; V: TRBV20-1; D: TRBD2; length: 15; J: TRBJ2-5; size: NA
DNA: TGTGCCAGCAGCGTAGAGGGGACAGCTACTAATGAAAAACTGTTTTTT; CDR3: CASSVEGTATNEKLFF; V: TRBV9; D: TRBD1; length: 16; J: TRBJ1-4; size: few
DNA: TGTGCCAGCAGCCCCGGGGGGGCTGGTAATGAAAAACTGTTTTTT; CDR3: CASSPGGAGNEKLFF; V: TRBV7-2; D: NA; length: 15; J: TRBJ1-4; size: few